The 15 T cell receptor beta chains in this list originate from one sample, sequenced in a study of OX40 agonist ivuxolimab in advanced cancers. The table came from immunoSEQ multiplex PCR; TCRdb's copy has only in-frame clones and leaves some out. The profile shows 55,000 to 85,000 clones, roughly 84% of them singletons. Source: CD4+ or CD8+ T cells sorted from blood, taken in a trial of the OX40 agonist ivuxolimab. All receptors come from an adult with an advanced solid tumor such as melanoma, head and neck, liver or kidney cancer.

The chain recombines TRBV5-5 with TRBJ2-2, with a tentative D call TRBD1 (5 bases). The CDR3 spans 14 residues. CDR1 SGHKS and CDR2 YYEKEE come from the germline V gene (reference sequence). Trimming stripped 4 bases from V and 0 bases from J, with 7 bases between. CDR3 bases: TGTGCCAGCAGCCAGACAGCGAACACCGGGGAGCTGTTTTTT. It is translated as CASSQTANTGELFF.

The chain is built from TRBV7-2 and TRBJ1-1; D is unclear. Germline V gene data show CDR1 as SGHTA and CDR2 as FQGNSA. V dropped 2 bases and J dropped 7 bases, with 8 bases sitting between them. CDR3 length: 12 amino acids. CDR3 nucleotide sequence: TGTGCCAGCAGCTTAAGAAAGGGTGAAGCTTTCTTT. Protein sequence: CASSLRKGEAFF.

This clone was seen more than once but under ten times. The V and J genes are TRBV12-5 and TRBJ1-2; tentative D call: TRBD1 (6 bases). The CDR3 is 14 residues long. CDR1 LGHNT and CDR2 FRNRAP come from the germline V gene. The germline V and J ends were trimmed by 1 base and 10 bases, with 16 bases remaining between them. CDR3 in amino acids: CASGLEDSFIDYTF. CDR3 DNA sequence: TGTGCTAGTGGTTTGGAGGACAGTTTCATCGACTACACCTTC.

In this sample, this clone turned up once. The chain links TRBV6-5 to TRBJ2-5, with D tentatively TRBD1 (5 bases). The CDR3 extends over 14 amino acids. CDR1 MNHEY and CDR2 SVGAGI come from the germline V gene. Trimming shortened V by 0 bases and J by 3 bases, and 8 bases separated the two germline ends. The DNA of the CDR3 is TGTGCCAGCAGTTACTCGTGGACAAAAGAGACCCAGTACTTC. Its protein is CASSYSWTKETQYF.

This clone was counted only a few times. The chain recombines TRBV7-2 with TRBJ2-1, with D unresolved. V gave up 3 bases and J gave up 10 bases, with 10 bases separating them. This CDR3 spans 12 amino acids. CDR1 is SGHTA, CDR2 FQGNSA, per germline. In nucleotides, the CDR3 is TGTGCCAGCAGCTTGTTAAGGGAAGAGCAGTTCTTC. This encodes CASSLLREEQFF.

This rearrangement joins TRBV15 to TRBJ1-1; 7 bases line up with TRBD1. There are 17 residues in the CDR3. The V segment lost 2 bases and the J segment 7 bases; nucleotides outside the gene matches: 16. Germline CDR1 is LNHNV and CDR2 is YYDKDF (reference sequence). In DNA form, the CDR3 reads TGTGCCACCAGCAGATTCGGACAGGCAAAAGTGTCAAGTGAAGCTTTCTTT. Protein: CATSRFGQAKVSSEAFF.

The chain is built from TRBV7-6 and TRBJ2-1; D is uncertain. V was cut by 5 bases and J by 9 bases, with 8 bases left in between. This CDR3 region has 11 residues. Germline CDR1 reads SGHVS; CDR2 reads FNYEAQ. The CDR3 DNA reads TGTGCCAGCAGCCGGGCGGCTGAGCAGTTCTTC. Protein product: CASSRAAEQFF.

The chain joins TRBV19 to TRBJ1-2, with 10 bases identical to TRBD1. The junction had 3 bases not matched to a gene; V was cut back by 7 bases and J by 4 bases. The CDR3 covers 13 residues. Germline V lookup: CDR1 LNHDA, CDR2 SQIVND (reference sequence). CDR3 sequence (DNA): TGTGCCAGTACCGGGACAGGGGCCTATGGCTACACCTTC. Its translation is CASTGTGAYGYTF.

The genes are TRBV6-5 and TRBJ2-3, with 7 bases fitting TRBD1. The CDR3 covers 14 residues. J was trimmed by 7 bases and V by 2 bases; bases with no gene match: 6. The germline CDR1 and CDR2 sequences are MNHEY and SVGAGI. CDR3 amino acids: CASSYDRVGNTQYF. CDR3 DNA sequence: TGTGCCAGCAGTTACGACAGGGTAGGGAATACGCAGTATTTT.

This clone came up once. The gene calls are TRBV6-5 and TRBJ2-5, with a weak D call TRBD2 (6 bases). The DNA matches TRBJ2-7 better at its end, which makes the J call doubtful. The CDR3 has 14 residues. The germline V gene has CDR1 MNHEY and CDR2 SVGAGI. This CDR3 reads CASSSGLYLYEQYF. The CDR3 DNA sequence: TGTGCCAGCAGTTCGGGACTCTACCTCTACGAGCAGTACTTC.

The chain couples TRBV5-6 to TRBJ1-1, with TRBD1 matching 11 bases. Losses at the gene ends were 4 bases for V and 11 bases for J; bases not matched to a gene: 4. The CDR3 has 12 residues. Germline V CDR1 and CDR2: SGHDT, YYEEEE. CDR3 residues: CASSRTGGEAFF. The DNA of the CDR3 is TGTGCCAGCAGCCGGACAGGGGGCGAGGCTTTCTTT. The complete variable domain, with remaining parts taken from reference TRBV5-6 and TRBJ1-1, reads DAGVTQSPTHLIKTRGQQVTLRCSPKSGHDTVSWYQQALGQGPQFIFQYYEEEERQRGNFPDRFSGHQFPNYSSELNVNALLLGDSALYLCASSRTGGEAFFGQGTRLTVV.

The V gene is TRBV12-2, the J gene TRBJ1-1; the D call TRBD1 from the table was never checked on the DNA. TRBV12-2 is an annotated pseudogene. The CDR3 has 11 residues. Written as DNA, the CDR3 is TGTGCAAGTCGTGACAGGCTTGAAGCTTTCTTT. This sequence encodes CASRDRLEAFF.

The chain uses TRBV7-9 and TRBJ2-1; the D gene is possibly TRBD1 (6 bases). Germline V gene data show CDR1 as SEHNR and CDR2 as FQNEAQ (reference sequence). There are 15 residues in the CDR3. The V end lost 2 bases, the J end lost 12 bases, and 20 bases lay between the germline ends. CDR3 residues: CASSLSPLRTARQFF. CDR3 DNA sequence: TGTGCCAGCAGCTTAAGCCCGCTTAGGACAGCCAGGCAGTTCTTC.

The rearrangement links TRBV19 to TRBJ2-2; 8 nucleotides match TRBD1. The junction had 7 bases not matched to a gene; V was cut back by 9 bases and J by 4 bases. The germline CDR1 and CDR2 sequences are LNHDA and SQIVND (reference sequence). CDR3 length equals 14 residues. The CDR3 bases are TGTGCCAGCATGGACAGGGCAGGCACCGGGGAGCTGTTTTTT. This sequence encodes CASMDRAGTGELFF.

The chain joins TRBV25-1 to TRBJ2-2; no clear D gene. V lost 1 base to trimming and J lost 3 bases, with 9 bases between them. Germline V lookup: CDR1 MGHDK, CDR2 SYGVNS. The CDR3 has 15 residues. CDR3: CASSELLVDTGELFF. The CDR3 nucleotides read TGTGCCAGCAGTGAATTGCTAGTGGACACCGGGGAGCTGTTTTTT.